This T cell receptor beta chain was identified during a study of T cells in Graves' hyperthyroidism and ophthalmopathy. Whole-study context: Staff took peripheral blood when the initial diagnosis was made, before any treatment began.

The PBMCs studied were ones that came from around 10 ml fresh peripheral blood. Per the germline V gene, CDR1 is GTSNPN and CDR2 is SVGIG (reference sequence). This CDR3 comprises 11 residues. Trimming removed 8 bases from V and 3 bases from J, with 11 bases in between. This clonotype was picked up many times. Authors of the study amplified TCR beta CDR3 regions from RNA transcripts. HTBI primers were employed in a first-round RT-PCR of the TCR CDR3. MiXCR, applied by TCRdb to the multiplex PCR reads, yields one record per CDR3 protein. The table lists hundreds of thousands of distinct CDR3 sequences, approximately 21% of them singletons.

The sequencing sample was made of blood. This TCR was recovered from a man aged 25-40 years with Graves' ophthalmopathy. The chain employs TRBV30 and TRBJ2-7; D is possibly TRBD1 or TRBD2 (5 bases each). The CDR3 sequence: CAGTSGYEQYF. CDR3 nucleotides: TGTGCCGGGACCTCGGGCTACGAGCAGTACTTC.